The 5 T cell receptor beta chains reported below all come from one sample, sequenced in a study of tumor and adjacent non-tumor tissue in lung cancer. Three rounds of nested PCR, following a modified ARM-PCR protocol, produced the TCRbeta library. TCRdb fed the multiplex PCR reads into MiXCR, producing one record per CDR3 protein. The sample includes about 200,000 distinct CDR3 sequences, 60% to 85% of them seen just once. The template was RNA from unsorted bulk tissue. Sequenced material: lung tumor tissue. These receptors came from a man aged 55 to 70 with non-small cell lung cancer.

This clonotype came up once. The gene calls are TRBV4-1 and TRBJ1-6; D gene unclear. V was cut by 4 bases and J by 9 bases, with 16 bases left in between. CDR3 length: 15 residues. Per germline, CDR1 MGHRA and CDR2 YSYEKL. This chain's CDR3 is CASSPEVAGGSPLHF. In DNA, the CDR3 is TGCGCCAGCAGCCCAGAGGTGGCGGGCGGTTCACCCCTCCACTTT.

The table lists this clonotype with many counts. The chain joins TRBV12-3 or TRBV12-4 to TRBJ1-1; D unresolved. V lost 3 bases to trimming and J lost 1 base, with 6 bases between them. The CDR3 totals 13 residues. This CDR3 is CASSLATNTEAFF. CDR3 coding DNA: TGTGCCAGCAGTTTGGCCACGAACACTGAAGCTTTCTTT.

A note on this clonotype: No conserved phenylalanine or tryptophan is present at the end of the CDR3, so a read error is the likely explanation. The chain employs TRBV11-1 and TRBJ2-1; TRBD2 agrees at 7 bases. The CDR3 totals 12 residues. The ends lost 2 bases at V and 11 bases at J; junction bases unmatched: 3. Germline V lookup: CDR1 SGHAT, CDR2 FQDESV (reference sequence). The CDR3 loop reads CASSLRDYKQFS. The CDR3 DNA follows: TGTGCCAGCAGCTTAAGGGACTATAAGCAGTTCTCC.

In this sample, this clonotype turned up many times. The chain is built from TRBV29-1 and TRBJ1-2; D not certain. Germline lookup yields CDR1 SQVTM and CDR2 ANQGSEA. V shed 5 bases and J shed 4 bases, with 5 bases lying between them. CDR3 size: 10 residues. The CDR3 region is CSVSTYGYTF. The CDR3 DNA follows: TGCAGCGTTTCCACCTATGGCTACACCTTC.

As to this clonotype: The missing conserved phenylalanine or tryptophan at the end of this CDR3 makes a read error likely. This chain joins TRBV5-6 and TRBJ1-5; 7 bases map to TRBD1. The CDR3 extends over 15 amino acids. Germline loops: CDR1 SGHDT, CDR2 YYEEEE. Here the CDR3 DNA reads TGTCCCAGCAGAAAAATTCAGGGGGAGGTTCAACCCCAGCATTTA. Amino acids: CPSRKIQGEVQPQHL.